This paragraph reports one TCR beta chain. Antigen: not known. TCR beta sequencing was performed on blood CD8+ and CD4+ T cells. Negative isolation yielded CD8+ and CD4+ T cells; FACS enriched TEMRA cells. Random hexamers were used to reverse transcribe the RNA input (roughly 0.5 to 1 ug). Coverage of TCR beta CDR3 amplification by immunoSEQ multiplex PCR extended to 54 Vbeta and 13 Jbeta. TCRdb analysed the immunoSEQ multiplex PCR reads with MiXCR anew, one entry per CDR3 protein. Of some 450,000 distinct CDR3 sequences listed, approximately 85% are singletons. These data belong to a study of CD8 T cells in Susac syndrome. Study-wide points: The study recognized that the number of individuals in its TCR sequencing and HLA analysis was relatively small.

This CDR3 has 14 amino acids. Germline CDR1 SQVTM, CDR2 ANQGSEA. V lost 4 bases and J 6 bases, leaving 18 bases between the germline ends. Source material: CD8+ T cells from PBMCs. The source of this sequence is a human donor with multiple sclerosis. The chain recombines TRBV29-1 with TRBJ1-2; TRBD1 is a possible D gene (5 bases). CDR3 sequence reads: CSVASWGYDNGYTF. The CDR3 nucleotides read TGCAGCGTTGCGTCTTGGGGGTATGATAATGGCTACACCTTC.